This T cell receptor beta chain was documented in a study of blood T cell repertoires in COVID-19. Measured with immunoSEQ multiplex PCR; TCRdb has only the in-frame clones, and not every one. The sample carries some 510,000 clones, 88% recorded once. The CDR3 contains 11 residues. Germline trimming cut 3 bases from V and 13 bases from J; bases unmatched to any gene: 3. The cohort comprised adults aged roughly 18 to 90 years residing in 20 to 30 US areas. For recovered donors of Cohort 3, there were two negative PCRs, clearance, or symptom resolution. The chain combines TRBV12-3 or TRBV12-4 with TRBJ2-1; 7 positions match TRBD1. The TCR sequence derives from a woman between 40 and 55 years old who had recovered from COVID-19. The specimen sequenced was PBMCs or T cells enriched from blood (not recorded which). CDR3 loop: CASSFDRVQFF. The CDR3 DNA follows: TGTGCCAGCAGTTTTGACAGGGTCCAGTTCTTC.